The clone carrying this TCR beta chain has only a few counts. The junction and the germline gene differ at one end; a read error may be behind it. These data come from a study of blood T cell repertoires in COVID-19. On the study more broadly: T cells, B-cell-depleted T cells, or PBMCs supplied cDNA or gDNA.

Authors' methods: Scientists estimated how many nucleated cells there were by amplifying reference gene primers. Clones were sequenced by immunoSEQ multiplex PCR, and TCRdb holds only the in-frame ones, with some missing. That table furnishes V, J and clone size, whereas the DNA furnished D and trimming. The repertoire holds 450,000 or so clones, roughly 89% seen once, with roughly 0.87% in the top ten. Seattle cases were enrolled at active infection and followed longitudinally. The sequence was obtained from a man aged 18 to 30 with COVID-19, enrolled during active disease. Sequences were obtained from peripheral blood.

The CDR3 DNA is TGTGCCACCAGCCGAGAATTCGGGTCCGGGGAGCTGTTTTTT. Protein product: CATSREFGSGELFF. The chain employs TRBV15 and TRBJ2-2, with unresolved D. The V gene's germline CDR1 is LNHNV and CDR2 YYDKDF (reference sequence). There are 14 residues in the CDR3.